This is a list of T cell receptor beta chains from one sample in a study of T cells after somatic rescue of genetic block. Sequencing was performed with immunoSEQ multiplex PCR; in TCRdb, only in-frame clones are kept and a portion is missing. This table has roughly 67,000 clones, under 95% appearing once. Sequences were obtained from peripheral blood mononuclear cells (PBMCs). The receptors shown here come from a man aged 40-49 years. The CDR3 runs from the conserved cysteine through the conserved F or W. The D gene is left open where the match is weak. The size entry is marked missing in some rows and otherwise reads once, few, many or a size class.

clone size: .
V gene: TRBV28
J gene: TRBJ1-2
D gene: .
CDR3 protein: CASSLVGRDYGYTF
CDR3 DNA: TGTGCCAGCAGTCTCGTGGGCAGGGATTATGGCTACACCTTC

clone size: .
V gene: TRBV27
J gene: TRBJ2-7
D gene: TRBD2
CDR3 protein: CASRSTSGTYEQYF
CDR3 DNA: TGTGCCAGCAGGTCAACTAGCGGAACCTACGAGCAGTACTTC

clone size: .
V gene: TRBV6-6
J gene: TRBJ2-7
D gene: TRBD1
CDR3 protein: CASSSRDRGLEQYF
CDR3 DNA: TGTGCCAGCAGTTCCCGGGACAGGGGGCTCGAGCAGTACTTC

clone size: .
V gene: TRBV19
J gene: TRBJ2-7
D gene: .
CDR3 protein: CASRDGYEQYF
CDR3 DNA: TGTGCCAGTAGAGACGGGTACGAGCAGTACTTC

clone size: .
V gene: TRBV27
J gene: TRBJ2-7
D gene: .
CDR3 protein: CASSTNSGLGKQYF
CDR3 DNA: TGTGCCAGCAGTACAAACAGTGGGCTCGGGAAGCAGTACTTC

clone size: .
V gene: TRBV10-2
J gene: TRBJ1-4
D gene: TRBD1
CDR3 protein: CASRTGTVNEKLFF
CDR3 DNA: TGCGCCAGCAGAACCGGGACAGTTAATGAAAAACTGTTTTTT

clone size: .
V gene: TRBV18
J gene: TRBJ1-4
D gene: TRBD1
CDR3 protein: CASSPGTEDEKLFF
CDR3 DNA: TGTGCCAGCTCACCCGGGACAGAGGACGAAAAACTGTTTTTT

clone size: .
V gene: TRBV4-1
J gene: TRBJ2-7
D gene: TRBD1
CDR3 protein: CASSQVGQGDYEQYF
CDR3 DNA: TGCGCCAGCAGCCAAGTCGGACAGGGGGACTACGAGCAGTACTTC

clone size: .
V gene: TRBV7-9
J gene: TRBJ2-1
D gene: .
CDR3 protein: CASSTPEAYPTYNEQFF
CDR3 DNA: TGTGCCAGCAGCACCCCGGAGGCTTACCCAACCTACAATGAGCAGTTCTTC

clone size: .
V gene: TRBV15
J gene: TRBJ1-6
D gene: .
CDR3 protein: CATSRGPEPGAPLHF
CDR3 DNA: TGTGCCACCAGCAGAGGACCGGAACCCGGGGCACCCCTCCACTTT

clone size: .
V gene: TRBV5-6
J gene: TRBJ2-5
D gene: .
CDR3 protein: CASSLWTETQYF
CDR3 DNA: TGTGCCAGCAGCTTGTGGACGGAGACCCAGTACTTC

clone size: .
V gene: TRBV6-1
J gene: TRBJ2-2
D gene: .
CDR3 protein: CASIRGTLNTGELFF
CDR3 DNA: TGTGCCAGCATCCGAGGGACACTGAACACCGGGGAGCTGTTTTTT

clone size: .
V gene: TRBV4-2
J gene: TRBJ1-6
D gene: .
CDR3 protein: CASSQEWESPLHF
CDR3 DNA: TGTGCCAGCAGCCAAGAGTGGGAATCACCCCTCCACTTT

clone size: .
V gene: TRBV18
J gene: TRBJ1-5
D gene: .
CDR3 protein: CASSPKAGRTGHNQPQHF
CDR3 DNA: TGTGCCAGCTCACCAAAGGCGGGGCGTACAGGCCACAATCAGCCCCAGCATTTT

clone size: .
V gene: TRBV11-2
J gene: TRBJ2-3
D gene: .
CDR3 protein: CASSLNADTQYF
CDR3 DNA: TGTGCCAGCAGCTTAAATGCAGATACGCAGTATTTT

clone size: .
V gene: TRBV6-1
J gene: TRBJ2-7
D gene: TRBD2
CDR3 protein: CASSGGGGRAYEQYF
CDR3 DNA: TGTGCCAGCAGTGGAGGGGGCGGGAGGGCCTACGAGCAGTACTTC

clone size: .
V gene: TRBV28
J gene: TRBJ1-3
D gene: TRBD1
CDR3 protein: CASSLRGRRNTIYF
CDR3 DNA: TGTGCCAGCAGTTTAAGGGGGCGGAGAAACACCATATATTTT

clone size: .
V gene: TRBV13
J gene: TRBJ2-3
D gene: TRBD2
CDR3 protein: CASSWGLAEGTDTQYF
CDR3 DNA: TGTGCCAGCAGCTGGGGACTAGCGGAAGGCACAGATACGCAGTATTTT

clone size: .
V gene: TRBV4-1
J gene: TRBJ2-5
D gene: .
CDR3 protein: CASSQLFQGETQYF
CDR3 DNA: TGCGCCAGCAGCCAACTGTTTCAGGGCGAGACCCAGTACTTC

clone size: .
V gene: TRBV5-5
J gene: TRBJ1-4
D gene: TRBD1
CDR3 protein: CASSLGQGYEKLFF
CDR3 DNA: TGTGCCAGCAGTCTGGGACAGGGATATGAAAAACTGTTTTTT

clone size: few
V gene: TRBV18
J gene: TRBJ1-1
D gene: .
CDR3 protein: CASSPSITRGAYTEAFF
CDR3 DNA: TGTGCCAGCTCACCATCCATCACCCGGGGGGCATACACTGAAGCTTTCTTT

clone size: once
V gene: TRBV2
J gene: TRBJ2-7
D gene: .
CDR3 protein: CASSEVGARYEQYF
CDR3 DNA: TGTGCCAGCAGTGAAGTGGGGGCTCGCTACGAGCAGTACTTC

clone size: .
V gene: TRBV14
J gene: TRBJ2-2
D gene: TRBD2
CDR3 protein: CASSQVLAAGELFF
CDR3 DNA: TGTGCCAGCAGCCAAGTGCTAGCGGCCGGGGAGCTGTTTTTT

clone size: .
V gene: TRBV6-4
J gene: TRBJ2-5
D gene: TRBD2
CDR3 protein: CASSETSGGQETQYF
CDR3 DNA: TGTGCCAGCAGTGAGACTAGCGGGGGCCAAGAGACCCAGTACTTC

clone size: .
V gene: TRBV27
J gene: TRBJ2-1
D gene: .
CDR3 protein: CASGFYNEQFF
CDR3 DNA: TGTGCCAGCGGGTTTTACAATGAGCAGTTCTTC

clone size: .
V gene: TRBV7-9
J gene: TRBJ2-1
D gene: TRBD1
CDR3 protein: CASSLGQAIYNEQFF
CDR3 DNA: TGTGCCAGCAGCCTGGGACAGGCGATTTACAATGAGCAGTTCTTC

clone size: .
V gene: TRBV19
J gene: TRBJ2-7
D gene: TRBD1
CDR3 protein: CASRPRTGAYEQYF
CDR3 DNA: TGTGCCAGTAGGCCACGGACAGGGGCCTACGAGCAGTACTTC

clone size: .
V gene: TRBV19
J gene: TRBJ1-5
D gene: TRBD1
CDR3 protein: CASRAPPGQQYSNQPQHF
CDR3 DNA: TGTGCCAGTAGAGCACCTCCGGGACAGCAATATAGCAATCAGCCCCAGCATTTT

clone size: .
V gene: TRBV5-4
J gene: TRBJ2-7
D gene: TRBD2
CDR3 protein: CASSLARGSGYEQYF
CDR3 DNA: TGTGCCAGCAGCTTGGCCCGCGGGAGTGGGTACGAGCAGTACTTC

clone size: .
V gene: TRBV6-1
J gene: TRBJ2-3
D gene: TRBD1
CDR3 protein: CASRRDRGTDTQYF
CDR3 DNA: TGTGCCAGCAGGAGGGACAGGGGCACAGATACGCAGTATTTT

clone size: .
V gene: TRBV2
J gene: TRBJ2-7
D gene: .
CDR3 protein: CASSAAVSYEQYF
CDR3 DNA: TGTGCCAGCAGTGCTGCGGTTTCCTACGAGCAGTACTTC

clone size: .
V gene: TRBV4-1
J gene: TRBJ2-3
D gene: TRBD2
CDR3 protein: CASSQVTSGSADTQYF
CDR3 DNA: TGCGCCAGCAGCCAAGTTACTAGCGGGAGTGCAGATACGCAGTATTTT

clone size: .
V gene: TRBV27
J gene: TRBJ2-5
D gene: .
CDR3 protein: CASSLSQIPETQYF
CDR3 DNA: TGTGCCAGCAGTTTGTCACAGATCCCAGAGACCCAGTACTTC

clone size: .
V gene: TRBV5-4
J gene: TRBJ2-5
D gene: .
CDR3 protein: CASSSSTGLLRETQYF
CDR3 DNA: TGTGCCAGCAGCTCCTCGACGGGGTTGTTACGGGAGACCCAGTACTTC

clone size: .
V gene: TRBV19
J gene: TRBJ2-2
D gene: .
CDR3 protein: CASSIVSSLQGSLGELFF
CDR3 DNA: TGTGCCAGTAGTATAGTAAGCTCCCTCCAGGGATCCTTGGGGGAGCTGTTTTTT

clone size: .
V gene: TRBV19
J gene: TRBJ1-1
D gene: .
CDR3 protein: CASKELGGRSTEAFF
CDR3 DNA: TGTGCCAGTAAGGAACTCGGGGGCAGGAGCACTGAAGCTTTCTTT

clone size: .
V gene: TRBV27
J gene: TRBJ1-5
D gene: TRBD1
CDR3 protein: CASSEGQVANQPQHF
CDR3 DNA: TGTGCCAGCAGCGAAGGACAGGTGGCGAATCAGCCCCAGCATTTT

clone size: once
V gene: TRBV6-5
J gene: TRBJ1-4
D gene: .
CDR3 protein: CASSMQGGEKLFF
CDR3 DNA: TGTGCCAGCAGCATGCAGGGTGGTGAAAAACTGTTTTTT

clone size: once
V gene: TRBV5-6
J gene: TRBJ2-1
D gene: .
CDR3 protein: CASSLIRAGAGGEQFF
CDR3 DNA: TGTGCCAGCAGCTTAATCCGCGCGGGGGCCGGGGGTGAGCAGTTCTTC

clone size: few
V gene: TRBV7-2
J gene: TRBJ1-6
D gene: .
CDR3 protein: CASSLSSGGPLHF
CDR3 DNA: TGTGCCAGCAGCTTATCGTCTGGCGGACCCCTCCACTTT

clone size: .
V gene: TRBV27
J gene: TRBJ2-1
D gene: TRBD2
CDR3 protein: CASSSRTGLAGDLFF
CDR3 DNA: TGTGCCAGCAGTTCGCGAACCGGACTAGCGGGGGATCTGTTCTTC

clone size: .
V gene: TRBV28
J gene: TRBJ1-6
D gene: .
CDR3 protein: CASSLPQQGLGVSPLHF
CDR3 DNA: TGTGCCAGCAGTTTGCCACAACAGGGACTGGGGGTTTCACCCCTCCACTTT

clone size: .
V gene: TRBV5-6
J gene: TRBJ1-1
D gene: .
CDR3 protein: CASSPRRQGILGGTEAFF
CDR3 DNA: TGTGCCAGCAGCCCGAGACGGCAGGGGATTCTTGGTGGCACTGAAGCTTTCTTT

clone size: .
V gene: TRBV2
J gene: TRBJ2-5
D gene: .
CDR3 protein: CASSEALWDPQETQYF
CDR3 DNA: TGTGCCAGCAGTGAAGCGCTTTGGGACCCACAAGAGACCCAGTACTTC

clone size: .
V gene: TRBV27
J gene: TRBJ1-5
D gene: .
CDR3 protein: CASSSIQWRDSNQPQHF
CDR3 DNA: TGTGCCAGCAGTTCGATCCAATGGCGGGATAGCAATCAGCCCCAGCATTTT

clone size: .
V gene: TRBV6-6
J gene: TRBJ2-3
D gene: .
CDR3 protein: CASSYEAASTDTQYF
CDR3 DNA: TGTGCCAGCAGTTACGAAGCGGCTAGCACAGATACGCAGTATTTT

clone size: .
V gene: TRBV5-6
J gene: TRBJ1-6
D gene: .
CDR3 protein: CASSPGVSNSPLHF
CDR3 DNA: TGTGCCAGCAGCCCAGGTGTTTCTAATTCACCCCTCCACTTT

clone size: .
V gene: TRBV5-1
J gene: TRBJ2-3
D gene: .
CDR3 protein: CASSLWDPSTDTQYF
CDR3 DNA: TGCGCCAGCAGCTTGTGGGACCCGTCCACAGATACGCAGTATTTT

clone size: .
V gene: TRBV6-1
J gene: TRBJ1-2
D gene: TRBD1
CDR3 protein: CAGQDSLVFGYTF
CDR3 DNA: TGTGCCGGACAGGACAGCCTTGTCTTTGGCTACACCTTC

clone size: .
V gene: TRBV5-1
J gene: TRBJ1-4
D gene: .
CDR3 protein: CASSLAATDNEKLFF
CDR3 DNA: TGCGCCAGCAGCTTGGCCGCGACGGATAATGAAAAACTGTTTTTT

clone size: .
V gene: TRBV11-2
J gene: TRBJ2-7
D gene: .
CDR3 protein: CASSLRGDYYEQYF
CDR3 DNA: TGTGCCAGCAGCTTAAGGGGGGACTACTACGAGCAGTACTTC

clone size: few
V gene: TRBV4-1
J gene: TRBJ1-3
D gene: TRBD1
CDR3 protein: CASSQDGQGAGNTIYF
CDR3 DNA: TGCGCCAGCAGCCAAGATGGACAGGGGGCTGGAAACACCATATATTTT

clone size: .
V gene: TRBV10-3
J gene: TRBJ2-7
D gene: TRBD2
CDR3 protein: CAISGDSGTSGSGYEQYF
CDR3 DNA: TGTGCCATCAGCGGGGACAGCGGGACTAGCGGGAGTGGATACGAGCAGTACTTC

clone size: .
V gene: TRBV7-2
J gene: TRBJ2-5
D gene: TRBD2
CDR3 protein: CASSLAGTRFQTQYF
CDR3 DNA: TGTGCCAGCAGCTTAGCGGGGACTAGATTTCAGACCCAGTACTTC

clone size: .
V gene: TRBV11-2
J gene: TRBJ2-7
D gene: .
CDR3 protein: CASSSTGTGSYEQYF
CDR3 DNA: TGTGCCAGCAGTTCCACCGGGACTGGTTCCTACGAGCAGTACTTC

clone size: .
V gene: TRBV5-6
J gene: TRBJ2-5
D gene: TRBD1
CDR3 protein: CASSKKMTGVRETQYF
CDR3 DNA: TGTGCCAGCAGCAAAAAAATGACAGGGGTTAGAGAGACCCAGTACTTC

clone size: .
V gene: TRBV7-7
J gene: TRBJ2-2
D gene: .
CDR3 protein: CASSPTARGELFF
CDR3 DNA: TGTGCCAGCAGCCCCACAGCTCGCGGGGAGCTGTTTTTT

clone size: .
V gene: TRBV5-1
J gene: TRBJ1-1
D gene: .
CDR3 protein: CASSEGQWAAEAFF
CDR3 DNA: TGCGCCAGCAGTGAAGGACAGTGGGCCGCTGAAGCTTTCTTT

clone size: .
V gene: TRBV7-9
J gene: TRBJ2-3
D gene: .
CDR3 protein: CASSYAGSSTDTQYF
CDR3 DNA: TGTGCCAGCAGCTATGCAGGGTCTAGCACAGATACGCAGTATTTT

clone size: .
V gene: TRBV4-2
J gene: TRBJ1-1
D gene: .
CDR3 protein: CASSQDSGRGRNTEAFF
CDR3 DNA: TGTGCCAGCAGCCAAGATTCAGGGCGGGGGCGGAACACTGAAGCTTTCTTT